The 27 T cell receptor beta chains reported below all come from one sample, sequenced in a study of blood T cell repertoires in COVID-19 (dated by TCRdb to the early 2020s). The library was made by the immunoSEQ multiplex PCR assay. Held by TCRdb, this immuneACCESS table contains in-frame sequences only and omits some clones. Under half of the omission traces to an unresolved V gene where checked; the cause of the rest is unknown. The sample profile shows some 300,000 clones; around 90% of them were found once. Of the sample, about 1.2% is held by the ten largest clones. Sequencing was done on a sample of peripheral blood. The receptor set was obtained from a man between 65 and 85 years old with acute or convalescent COVID-19.

This chain links TRBV4-3 with TRBJ1-2; D gene ambiguous. The CDR3 loop spans 13 amino acids. Trimming took off 4 bases at V and 6 bases at J, with 12 bases between the two ends. Germline-derived CDR1 and CDR2 are LGHNA and YSLEER. Written as DNA, the CDR3 is TGCGCCAGCAGCCCTGCGGGGATGGATGGCTACACCTTC. This gives the protein CASSPAGMDGYTF.

This clone was counted only a few times. The rearrangement uses TRBV7-2 and TRBJ2-7; D unclear. The CDR3 contains 14 residues. Germline V gene lookup returns CDR1 SGHTA and CDR2 FQGNSA. V was shortened by 3 bases and J by 4 bases, with 13 bases between the two germline ends. The CDR3 loop reads CASSFNTAGYEQYF. The DNA of the CDR3 is TGTGCCAGCAGCTTCAATACGGCAGGATACGAGCAGTACTTC. Full variable domain (missing parts from reference TRBV7-2 and TRBJ2-7): GAGVSQSPSNKVTEKGKDVELRCDPISGHTALYWYRQSLGQGLEFLIYFQGNSAPDKSGLPSDRFSAERTGGSVSTLTIQRTQQEDSAVYLCASSFNTAGYEQYFGPGTRLTVT.

This chain joins TRBV11-2 and TRBJ2-3; 7 bases align to TRBD2. V lost 5 bases and J lost 10; bases outside the gene matches: 9. Germline CDR1 reads SGHAT; CDR2 reads FQNNGV. CDR3 size: 13 residues. For the CDR3, the DNA is TGTGCCAGCAGCCCCGAAAGACTAGCCCCGCAGTATTTT. It encodes CASSPERLAPQYF.

This clone appeared a few times. The genes are TRBV19 and TRBJ2-7; weak D call: TRBD1 (5 bases). CDR1 is LNHDA and CDR2 is SQIVND in the germline V gene (reference sequence). Trimming left V 5 bases short and J 5 bases short, with 19 bases between. This CDR3 is 15 amino acids long. The CDR3 sequence is CASSSTGYSSDEQYF. The CDR3, as DNA: TGTGCCAGTAGTTCCACAGGTTACTCCAGCGACGAGCAGTACTTC. Variable domain in full (rest from reference TRBV19 and TRBJ2-7): DGGITQSPKYLFRKEGQNVTLSCEQNLNHDAMYWYRQDPGQGLRLIYYSQIVNDFQKGDIAEGYSVSREKKESFPLTVTSAQKNPTAFYLCASSSTGYSSDEQYFGPGTRLTVT.

This clone came up once. This chain links TRBV5-1 with TRBJ2-7; TRBD1 matches 8 bases. The length of the CDR3 is 16 residues. Trimming cost V 4 bases and J 4 bases; bases outside gene matches: 13. Germline-derived CDR1 and CDR2 are SGHRS and YFSETQ. CDR3 protein: CASSIRPGQGRYEQYF. CDR3 in DNA: TGCGCCAGCAGCATCAGGCCAGGACAGGGACGATACGAGCAGTACTTC. The entire variable domain, with the rest obtained from reference TRBV5-1 and TRBJ2-7, is as follows: KAGVTQTPRYLIKTRGQQVTLSCSPISGHRSVSWYQQTPGQGLQFLFEYFSETQRNKGNFPGRFSGRQFSNSRSEMNVSTLELGDSALYLCASSIRPGQGRYEQYFGPGTRLTVT.

The chain recombines TRBV29-1 with TRBJ2-7; 9 positions match TRBD1. Germline V gives CDR1 SQVTM, CDR2 ANQGSEA. CDR3 length: 13 amino acids. V was clipped by 7 bases and J by 6 bases; unmatched bases: 10. The CDR3 coding sequence is TGCAGCGCTCACCCCGGGACAGGGAGCGAGCAGTACTTC. This codes for CSAHPGTGSEQYF.

The genes are TRBV7-8 and TRBJ2-5; TRBD2 agrees at 11 bases. CDR1 and CDR2 (germline): SGHVS, FQNEAQ. The CDR3 is made up of 15 amino acids. Losses at the gene ends were 2 bases for V and 5 bases for J; bases not matched to a gene: 4. CDR3 region: CASSLLAGGGETQYF. DNA of the CDR3: TGTGCCAGCAGCTTACTAGCGGGAGGTGGGGAGACCCAGTACTTC.

Notes on this clone: One junction end does not reproduce the germline sequence, and a read error may be involved. This chain joins TRBV3-1 (or the pseudogene TRBV3-2) and TRBJ2-3, with 8 nucleotides matching TRBD2. This CDR3 has 13 residues. Germline loops: CDR1 LGHDT, CDR2 YNNKEL (reference sequence). The CDR3 loop is CASRSGGPGPQYF. CDR3 nucleotide sequence: TGTGCTAGCAGGAGCGGGGGCCCCGGGCCGCAGTATTTT.

The chain couples TRBV30 to TRBJ1-5, with TRBD1 matching 9 bases. The CDR3 contains 15 residues. The V and J ends lost 3 bases and 7 bases, in that order; junction bases with no gene match: 10. The V gene's germline CDR1 is GTSNPN and CDR2 SVGIG (reference sequence). The CDR3 region is CAWRVAGTGRQPQHF. CDR3 sequence (DNA): TGTGCCTGGAGAGTCGCCGGGACAGGGAGACAGCCCCAGCATTTT.

V gene TRBV19 combines with J gene TRBJ2-2; D may be TRBD2 (6 bases). Per the germline V gene, CDR1 is LNHDA and CDR2 is SQIVND (reference sequence). Deletions cut 7 bases from V and 6 bases from J, with 18 bases between. The CDR3 totals 15 residues. The CDR3 sequence: CASTLSGGRSGELFF. The CDR3 DNA reads as TGTGCCAGTACGCTCTCTGGGGGGAGGTCCGGGGAGCTGTTTTTT.

The rearrangement joins TRBV5-5 to TRBJ1-2, with D unresolved. The germline V gene has CDR1 SGHKS and CDR2 YYEKEE (reference sequence). This CDR3 spans 13 amino acids. V lost 0 bases, J lost 3 bases, and 6 bases lay in between. This CDR3 is CASSLAPDYGYTF. CDR3 DNA sequence: TGTGCCAGCAGCTTGGCCCCTGACTATGGCTACACCTTC.

This rearrangement joins TRBV4-2 to TRBJ2-7; no clear D. This CDR3 spans 12 amino acids. Deletions cut 3 bases from V and 7 bases from J, with 10 bases between. Germline V gene lookup returns CDR1 LGHNA and CDR2 YNFKEQ. The CDR3 sequence is CASSQAGGEQYF. CDR3 DNA sequence: TGTGCCAGCAGCCAGGCAGGTGGGGAGCAGTACTTC.

V gene TRBV6-2 or TRBV6-3 combines with J gene TRBJ1-1; D gene ambiguous. Trimming removed 2 bases from V and 2 bases from J, with 6 bases in between. Germline V lookup: CDR1 MNHEY, CDR2 SVGEGT. The CDR3 has 13 amino acids. The CDR3 nucleotides read TGTGCCAGCAGTTACCGCAGTAACACTGAAGCTTTCTTT. Its protein is CASSYRSNTEAFF.

The V call is TRBV5-6, the J call TRBJ2-6, with D possibly matching TRBD1 (5 bases). Looked up from germline, CDR1 is SGHDT and CDR2 is YYEEEE. The CDR3 spans 16 residues. V was shortened by 0 bases and J by 3 bases, with 10 bases between the two germline ends. The CDR3 reads CASSLVWGDGANVLTF. The CDR3 DNA reads as TGTGCCAGCAGCTTGGTGTGGGGCGATGGGGCCAACGTCCTGACTTTC.

The J gene is TRBJ2-5, the V gene TRBV10-1; 8 nucleotides align to TRBD1. CDR1 WNHNN and CDR2 SYGVQD come from the germline V gene (reference sequence). The J segment lost 5 bases and the V segment lost 6 bases, leaving 8 bases of the junction unmatched. The CDR3 contains 14 residues. CDR3 loop: CASSPRGPRETQYF. The CDR3 nucleotides read TGCGCCAGCAGCCCCAGGGGGCCCAGGGAGACCCAGTACTTC.

The chain employs TRBV5-6 and TRBJ2-2; D unresolved. In germline, CDR1 is SGHDT, CDR2 YYEEEE. The CDR3 length is 16 residues. The V gene lost 2 bases and the J gene lost 1 base, with 12 bases spanning the gap. The DNA for the CDR3 is TGTGCCAGCAGCTTTTGGGCTACCCAGAACACCGGGGAGCTGTTTTTT. It encodes CASSFWATQNTGELFF.

The chain combines TRBV5-3 with TRBJ2-7, with a possible D match to TRBD2 (6 bases). TRBV5-3 is treated as an ORF (open reading frame) with a function not yet certain. The CDR3 has 14 residues. V was trimmed by 2 bases and J by 4 bases, leaving 13 bases between them. The chain's CDR3 is CARSLGRREYEQYF. DNA for the CDR3: TGTGCCAGAAGCTTAGGAAGGAGGGAGTACGAGCAGTACTTC.

This clone was observed a handful of times. The chain joins TRBV11-2 to TRBJ1-2; D is unresolved. The V gene's germline CDR1 is SGHAT and CDR2 FQNNGV. Trimming took 1 base from V and 5 from J, leaving 8 bases between them. This CDR3 is 13 amino acids long. For the CDR3, the DNA is TGTGCCAGCAGCTTAGCGGGATCTTATGGCTACACCTTC. Translated, it gives CASSLAGSYGYTF.

This chain links TRBV2 with TRBJ2-3; perhaps TRBD2 as D (5 bases). V lost 8 bases and J 2 bases, leaving 8 bases between the germline ends. The CDR3 is 12 amino acids. Germline CDR1 SNHLY, CDR2 FYNNEI. The CDR3 loop reads CASGLLTDTQYF. The CDR3 DNA is TGTGCCAGCGGACTTCTCACAGATACGCAGTATTTT.

This clone was picked up one time. The chain combines TRBV5-1 with TRBJ2-7; 9 bases match TRBD1. The CDR3 runs 14 residues. Germline loops: CDR1 SGHRS, CDR2 YFSETQ. V gave up 3 bases and J gave up 4 bases; unmatched junction bases: 5. CDR3: CASSSQGAGYEQYF. In nucleotides, the CDR3 is TGCGCCAGCAGCTCACAGGGGGCCGGGTACGAGCAGTACTTC.

This chain joins TRBV10-3 and TRBJ2-3; 12 bases line up with TRBD2. Germline V gene data show CDR1 as ENHRY and CDR2 as SYGVKD. CDR3 length: 15 residues. Germline trimming cut 4 bases from V and 4 bases from J; bases unmatched to any gene: 3. CDR3 region: CAISATSGRSDTQYF. In nucleotides, the CDR3 is TGTGCCATCAGTGCGACTAGCGGGAGATCAGATACGCAGTATTTT.

The chain employs TRBV6-5 and TRBJ1-2, with 7 bases aligning to TRBD1. With V trimmed by 4 bases and J by 1 base, 3 bases remained unmatched. The CDR3 is 14 amino acids. Germline V gives CDR1 MNHEY, CDR2 SVGAGI. The CDR3 is CASSSGQHNYGYTF. CDR3 nucleotides: TGTGCCAGCAGTTCGGGACAGCATAACTATGGCTACACCTTC.

This clone appeared a single time. For the CDR3, the DNA is TGCGCCAGCAGCCAAGAAACCGTACTAAACATTCAGTACTTC. Translated, it gives CASSQETVLNIQYF. The chain uses TRBV4-1 and TRBJ2-4; D is unclear. The V end was cut by 0 bases, the J end by 6 bases, with 9 bases between. The germline V gene encodes CDR1 MGHRA and CDR2 YSYEKL. The CDR3 totals 14 residues.

This clone was recorded at least ten times. The chain combines TRBV14 with TRBJ1-2, with D unclear. V was shortened by 2 bases and J by 0 bases, with 10 bases between the two germline ends. Germline loops: CDR1 SGHDN, CDR2 FVKESK. The CDR3 runs 15 residues. For the CDR3, the DNA is TGTGCCAGCAGCCAATTTGGTCGGTCTAACTATGGCTACACCTTC. Its translation: CASSQFGRSNYGYTF.

The sample holds one count of this clone. The chain carries TRBV4-1 and TRBJ2-7, with 11 bases lining up with TRBD1. Trimming removed 8 bases from V and 0 bases from J; junction bases left unmatched: 9. CDR1 and CDR2 from the germline V gene are MGHRA and YSYEKL. The CDR3 runs to 16 residues. In DNA, the CDR3 is TGCGCCAGCGACGCCGCCGGGACAGGGGGCTCCTACGAGCAGTACTTC. Translated, it gives CASDAAGTGGSYEQYF.

The CDR3 nucleotides are TGTGCCAGCAGCTTAGGTCTGCGGGTGATCACAGATACGCAGTATTTT. Protein sequence: CASSLGLRVITDTQYF. V is TRBV7-2 and J is TRBJ2-3; weak D call: TRBD2 (5 bases). CDR1 is SGHTA, CDR2 FQGNSA, per germline. The CDR3 has 16 amino acids. V was shortened by 1 base and J by 2 bases, with 13 bases between the two germline ends.

This clone has only one observation. The chain links TRBV6-5 to TRBJ1-6; TRBD1 might be the D (5 bases). The CDR3 is 15 amino acids. Germline V CDR1 and CDR2: MNHEY, SVGAGI. V dropped 4 bases and J dropped 7 bases, with 14 bases sitting between them. The CDR3 here is CASSSGGWGNSPLHF. Here the CDR3 DNA reads TGTGCCAGCAGTTCGGGGGGATGGGGAAATTCACCCCTCCACTTT.